These 28 T cell receptor beta chains originate from one sample sequenced in a study of T cells in Graves' hyperthyroidism and ophthalmopathy. TCR beta CDR3 regions were amplified from RNA. The HTBI set primed first-round TCR CDR3 RT-PCR. TCRdb passed the multiplex PCR reads through MiXCR, listing each CDR3 protein once. The sample lists roughly 750,000 distinct CDR3 sequences; around 17% were seen once. The sample consisted of blood. These receptors were obtained from a man aged 18 to 30 with Graves' hyperthyroidism.

This clonotype was observed at least ten times. This sequence joins TRBV12-3 or TRBV12-4 and TRBJ2-4; tentatively, D is TRBD1 (5 bases). Between the trimmed V and J ends, which lost 5 bases and 8 bases, there was a span of 16 bases. The CDR3 contains 14 residues. For the CDR3, the DNA is TGTGCCAGCAGTCTTCTGACCAGGGTAGACATTCAGTACTTC. Its translation: CASSLLTRVDIQYF.

Turning to this clonotype: A much bigger clone sits one base away, suggesting this may be a read error. The chain employs TRBV2 and TRBJ2-5, with D possibly being TRBD2 (5 bases). The V gene's germline CDR1 is SNHLY and CDR2 FYNNEI. The CDR3 contains 15 residues. CDR3 residues: CASNELDLTQETQYF. In DNA form, the CDR3 reads TGTGCCAGCAATGAACTGGACTTGACCCAAGAGACCCAGTACTTC. Looking up the rest from reference TRBV2 and TRBJ2-5 gives the full variable domain: EPEVTQTPSHQVTQMGQEVILRCVPISNHLYFYWYRQILGQKVEFLVSFYNNEISEKSEIFDDQFSVERPDGSNFTLKIRSTKLEDSAMYFCASNELDLTQETQYFGPGTRLLVL.

This clonotype was seen only a few times. The chain employs TRBV15 and TRBJ2-1, with D possibly being TRBD2 (6 bases). V was clipped by 0 bases and J by 10 bases, with 13 bases between them. The CDR3 has 14 amino acids. Germline V gives CDR1 LNHNV, CDR2 YYDKDF (reference sequence). The CDR3 DNA follows: TGTGCCACCAGCAGAGATCCGGCGGGGTCGGAGCAGTTCTTC. It specifies CATSRDPAGSEQFF.

This clonotype came up a few times. This chain uses TRBV3-1 with TRBJ2-6; TRBD2 aligns across 7 bases. The trim removed 3 bases at V and 2 bases at J, leaving 1 base unmatched. The CDR3 sequence is 15 residues long. CDR1 and CDR2 from the germline V gene are LGHDT and YNNKEL (reference sequence). The CDR3 DNA is TGTGCCAGCAGCCAGGGAGGGGCTGGGGCCAACGTCCTGACTTTC. Residues: CASSQGGAGANVLTF.

This clonotype was observed a few times. The chain uses TRBV19 and TRBJ2-2, with 7 positions matching TRBD1. The V gene's germline CDR1 is LNHDA and CDR2 SQIVND (reference sequence). The junction had 13 bases not matched to a gene; V was cut back by 3 bases and J by 3 bases. CDR3 size: 18 residues. CDR3 sequence (DNA): TGTGCCAGTAGTATTCCCTTAGACAGGGTCTTTTACACCGGGGAGCTGTTTTTT. Translating gives CASSIPLDRVFYTGELFF.

V is TRBV28 and J is TRBJ1-6, with TRBD1 as a possible D gene (5 bases). Per the germline V gene, CDR1 is MDHEN and CDR2 is SYDVKM. V was clipped by 5 bases and J by 8 bases, with 13 bases between them. This CDR3 is 14 amino acids long. The CDR3 DNA reads TGTGCCAGCAGTACCTCAGGGCTTCATTCACCCCTCCACTTT. Protein product: CASSTSGLHSPLHF.

This clonotype occurred many times. The chain combines TRBV6-4 with TRBJ2-1, with 7 bases fitting TRBD1. Germline V lookup: CDR1 MRHNA, CDR2 SNTAGT. The CDR3 extends over 14 amino acids. V gave up 4 bases and J gave up 4 bases; unmatched junction bases: 4. DNA of the CDR3: TGTGCCAGCAGTGCCGGGACAGAGTACAATGAGCAGTTCTTC. As protein: CASSAGTEYNEQFF.

Ten or more counts support this clonotype. This CDR3 reads CASSPSGTFNYGYTF. The CDR3 DNA sequence: TGTGCCAGCTCACCGTCTGGTACCTTTAACTATGGCTACACCTTC. The chain couples TRBV18 to TRBJ1-2; D remains ambiguous. Trimming stripped 3 bases from V and 1 base from J, with 12 bases between. CDR3 size: 15 residues. CDR1 KGHSH and CDR2 LQKENI come from the germline V gene.

The sample holds many counts of this clonotype. The V gene is TRBV24-1, the J gene TRBJ2-7; D gene ambiguous. The CDR3 consists of 13 residues. Trimming shortened V by 6 bases and J by 5 bases, and 13 bases separated the two germline ends. Germline CDR1 is KGHDR and CDR2 is SFDVKD. The CDR3 spells CATSSFRDHEQYF. As DNA, the CDR3 is TGTGCCACCAGTAGCTTTAGAGATCACGAGCAGTACTTC.

This clonotype was counted at least ten times. This sequence joins TRBV6-2 or TRBV6-3 and TRBJ2-1; D possibly uses TRBD1 or TRBD2 (5 bases each). The CDR3 contains 14 residues. The germline gives CDR1 MNHEY, CDR2 SVGEGT. Trimming pared 8 bases from V and 3 bases from J, leaving 14 bases between. The CDR3 region has the DNA TGTGCCAGCGGCCGGGACGGCATCTACAATGAGCAGTTCTTC. Translated: CASGRDGIYNEQFF.

This clonotype has a count of ten or more. V gene TRBV27 combines with J gene TRBJ2-7; 10 positions match TRBD2. CDR1 and CDR2 (germline): MNHEY, SMNVEV (reference sequence). This CDR3 spans 15 amino acids. The V gene end was trimmed by 5 bases and the J gene end by 5 bases; junction bases not matched to a gene: 9. The CDR3 coding sequence is TGTGCCAGCAGTAAGGCCGGGACTAGCGTCAACGAGCAGTACTTC. Translated, it gives CASSKAGTSVNEQYF.

This clonotype was found a few times. The chain combines TRBV7-9 with TRBJ2-3; a weak D match, TRBD2 (6 bases). This CDR3 spans 13 amino acids. Trimming cost V 10 bases and J 6 bases, with 17 bases left between them. Germline V gives CDR1 SEHNR, CDR2 FQNEAQ (reference sequence). This chain's CDR3 is CATVGREMDTQYF. As DNA, the CDR3 is TGTGCCACCGTGGGCCGGGAGATGGATACGCAGTATTTT.

This clonotype came up many times. This sequence joins TRBV28 and TRBJ2-1, with 7 positions matching TRBD2. Germline V gene lookup returns CDR1 MDHEN and CDR2 SYDVKM. The junction had 14 bases not matched to a gene; V was cut back by 7 bases and J by 8 bases. The CDR3 has 15 residues. The CDR3 DNA reads as TGTGCCAGCACCCCTAGGGAGGGAGTTCTCGATGAGCAGTTCTTC. Its protein is CASTPREGVLDEQFF. Using reference TRBV28 and TRBJ2-1 for the parts outside the CDR3, the full variable domain is DVKVTQSSRYLVKRTGEKVFLECVQDMDHENMFWYRQDPGLGLRLIYFSYDVKMKEKGDIPEGYSVSREKKERFSLILESASTNQTSMYLCASTPREGVLDEQFFGPGTRLTVL.

V is TRBV2 and J is TRBJ1-4; D unresolved. The V end was cut by 4 bases, the J end by 4 bases, with 13 bases between. The CDR3 has 15 amino acids. Germline loops: CDR1 SNHLY, CDR2 FYNNEI. CDR3 sequence (DNA): TGTGCCAGCAGTGGCGGGAGTTCTATTAATGAAAAACTGTTTTTT. Encoded protein: CASSGGSSINEKLFF.

This clonotype has more than one count but fewer than ten. The genes are TRBV20-1 and TRBJ2-1, with D perhaps TRBD1 (5 bases). The germline V gene has CDR1 DFQATT and CDR2 SNEGSKA (reference sequence). The V end was cut by 0 bases, the J end by 5 bases, with 11 bases between. This CDR3 region has 14 residues. The CDR3 reads CSARETGPNNEQFF. The CDR3 region has the DNA TGCAGTGCTAGAGAAACAGGCCCGAACAATGAGCAGTTCTTC.

This chain links TRBV10-3 with TRBJ1-1; D may be TRBD1 (6 bases). The V end lost 0 bases, the J end lost 8 bases, and 13 bases lay between the germline ends. CDR1 and CDR2 from the germline V gene are ENHRY and SYGVKD. This CDR3 is built from 14 residues. The CDR3, as DNA: TGTGCCATCAGTGAGTCCCCGACAGGCAAAGAAGCTTTCTTT. This encodes CAISESPTGKEAFF.

This clonotype has just a few counts. The chain carries TRBV6-1 and TRBJ1-2; TRBD1 aligns across 9 bases. Unmatched junction bases numbered 10, after V lost 6 bases and J lost 8 bases. There are 14 residues in the CDR3. Per germline, CDR1 MNHNS and CDR2 SASEGT. CDR3 sequence (DNA): TGTGCCAGCAGATTGGGACAGGGACCGGGAGGCTACACCTTC. Amino acids: CASRLGQGPGGYTF.

This clonotype was seen a few times. The chain recombines TRBV6-1 with TRBJ2-2, with 9 bases fitting TRBD1. The CDR3 extends over 15 amino acids. With 5 bases clipped from V and 4 bases from J, the junction kept 5 bases outside the gene matches. Germline V gives CDR1 MNHNS, CDR2 SASEGT. CDR3 sequence: CASSTTGGGTGELFF. DNA for the CDR3: TGTGCCAGCAGTACCACAGGGGGCGGCACCGGGGAGCTGTTTTTT.

This clonotype was recorded at least ten times. The chain employs TRBV28 and TRBJ1-5; 10 nucleotides align to TRBD1. This CDR3 contains 18 residues. Germline lookup yields CDR1 MDHEN and CDR2 SYDVKM. Unmatched junction bases numbered 17, after V lost 8 bases and J lost 4 bases. The DNA for the CDR3 is TGTGCCAGCGCACGCAGATCCCTGGGGACAGGGGTGAATCAGCCCCAGCATTTT. Residues: CASARRSLGTGVNQPQHF.

V usage is TRBV7-9 and J usage is TRBJ2-3, with 8 bases aligning to TRBD2. Unmatched junction bases numbered 9, after V lost 2 bases and J lost 5 bases. Per the germline V gene, CDR1 is SEHNR and CDR2 is FQNEAQ (reference sequence). The CDR3 length is 16 residues. CDR3 nucleotide sequence: TGTGCCAGCAGCTTAATTTCGGGAGGGCCCCAAGATACGCAGTATTTT. Translating it yields CASSLISGGPQDTQYF.

This clonotype was seen a handful of times. The chain is built from TRBV19 and TRBJ1-1; unclear D gene. The V gene's germline CDR1 is LNHDA and CDR2 SQIVND (reference sequence). There are 13 residues in the CDR3. Trimming removed 3 bases from V and 1 base from J, with 6 bases in between. CDR3 in amino acids: CASSMSGNTEAFF. In nucleotides, the CDR3 is TGTGCCAGTAGTATGTCGGGGAACACTGAAGCTTTCTTT. Full variable domain (remainder filled in from reference TRBV19 and TRBJ1-1): DGGITQSPKYLFRKEGQNVTLSCEQNLNHDAMYWYRQDPGQGLRLIYYSQIVNDFQKGDIAEGYSVSREKKESFPLTVTSAQKNPTAFYLCASSMSGNTEAFFGQGTRLTVV.

In this sample, this clonotype turned up many times. The chain is built from TRBV7-6 and TRBJ2-1; D possibly corresponds to TRBD2 (5 bases). V was pared by 1 base and J by 0 bases, with 13 bases between. The CDR3 is made up of 17 amino acids. Germline loops: CDR1 SGHVS, CDR2 FNYEAQ. The CDR3 spells CASSLGWERSSYNEQFF. The DNA of the CDR3 is TGTGCCAGCAGCTTAGGGTGGGAGCGGAGCTCCTACAATGAGCAGTTCTTC.

This clonotype was seen a handful of times. The chain employs TRBV7-2 and TRBJ2-2; TRBD1 is a possible D gene (6 bases). The V and J ends lost 3 bases and 6 bases respectively, with 14 bases between them. The CDR3 contains 15 residues. Per the germline V gene, CDR1 is SGHTA and CDR2 is FQGNSA. CDR3 bases: TGTGCCAGCAGCTTTATAGCAGGGGTCGCCGGGGAGCTGTTTTTT. Amino acids: CASSFIAGVAGELFF.

V gene TRBV5-1 combines with J gene TRBJ2-5; 15 nucleotides agree with TRBD2. The CDR3 runs to 16 residues. In germline, CDR1 is SGHRS, CDR2 YFSETQ. Unmatched junction bases numbered 5, after V lost 4 bases and J lost 4 bases. The CDR3 region has the DNA TGCGCCAGCAGCCCCCGGGGACTAGCGGGAGGAGAGACCCAGTACTTC. Translation gives CASSPRGLAGGETQYF. Filled out from reference TRBV5-1 and TRBJ2-5, the complete variable domain reads KAGVTQTPRYLIKTRGQQVTLSCSPISGHRSVSWYQQTPGQGLQFLFEYFSETQRNKGNFPGRFSGRQFSNSRSEMNVSTLELGDSALYLCASSPRGLAGGETQYFGPGTRLLVL.

This clonotype has ten or more counts. The J gene is TRBJ2-3, the V gene TRBV29-1, with 9 bases aligning to TRBD2. The ends lost 3 bases at V and 4 bases at J; junction bases unmatched: 8. The CDR3 loop spans 15 amino acids. Germline V lookup: CDR1 SQVTM, CDR2 ANQGSEA. In nucleotides, the CDR3 is TGCAGCGTTGAGAGTAGCGGGAGTGTAGCAGATACGCAGTATTTT. Residues: CSVESSGSVADTQYF.

This clonotype has only a few counts. The chain employs TRBV6-1 and TRBJ1-1; maybe TRBD1 (5 bases). This CDR3 spans 13 amino acids. V lost 10 bases and J 1 base, leaving 13 bases between the germline ends. Germline V gene data show CDR1 as MNHNS and CDR2 as SASEGT. CDR3 nucleotides: TGTGCCACCATGCGGGGGGAGAACACTGAAGCTTTCTTT. This codes for CATMRGENTEAFF.

Note on this clonotype: At one of its ends the junction is not consistent with the germline gene, which may arise from a read error. The chain recombines TRBV4-3 with TRBJ2-3; possibly TRBD2 for D (5 bases). The CDR3 extends over 15 amino acids. Germline V gives CDR1 LGHNA, CDR2 YSLEER. The CDR3 nucleotides are TGCGCCAGCAGACAAGCTGCAACGGAGGCAGATACGCAGTATTTT. The encoded protein is CASRQAATEADTQYF.

This clonotype was observed a handful of times. The chain recombines TRBV3-1 with TRBJ2-5; D possibly matches TRBD1 or TRBD2 (6 bases each). Germline-derived CDR1 and CDR2 are LGHDT and YNNKEL (reference sequence). The CDR3 contains 14 residues. The V end lost 1 base, the J end lost 9 bases, and 15 bases lay between the germline ends. The CDR3 nucleotides read TGTGCCAGCAGCCAAGGAACAGGGACTCGGGCCCAGTACTTC. Translated: CASSQGTGTRAQYF.